This T cell receptor (beta chain) appears in the sequencing data of a study of T-cell reconstitution after alpha-beta-depleted transplantation in children (dated by TCRdb to 2016 to 2018). As for the study more broadly: Using TCR repertoire profiling, the study followed T-cell immune reconstitution in a quantitative way in children after TCRalphabeta/CD19-depleted allogeneic hematopoietic cell transplantation.

The library was made by PCR. The sequencer listed for this sample is Illumina HiSeq 2500. To normalize quantification of the TCRbeta repertoire, the TCR libraries were built with molecular barcoding that relied on unique molecular identifiers. The raw public reads went through TCRdb reprocessing: fastp at Q25, MiXCR clone calling, in-frame beta chains kept. Each CDR3 protein appears once, grouped with its most common genes and DNA. The sample includes about 900,000 distinct CDR3 sequences, with about 26% observed a single time. Of the sample, approximately 30% is held by the ten largest clones. Explained via the paper, the treatment or condition label denotes: allogeneic hematopoietic cell transplantation with graft depleted of TCRalphabeta T cells and CD19 B cells. The children who served as transplant recipients had been given grafts of TCRalphabeta/CD19-depleted allogeneic hematopoietic cells.

In this sample, this clonotype turned up once. There is no known antigen for this receptor. One base away there is no much larger clone; base qualities are not given. Broader findings and caveats from the paper: Apparently early alphabetaT-cell count recovery about two months after transplant reportedly relied on only several hundred rapidly expanded clones derived from non-depleted graft cells. In some patients, the high TCRbeta diversity seen at day 60 was put down to recipient T cells and intrathymic progenitors that had survived conditioning. Hyperexpanded clone frequencies declined over subsequent months; after one year, T-cell counts and TCRbeta diversity were mostly attributed to newly produced T cells.

The material was PBMCs, mostly from graft donor cells, obtained 360 days after TCRalphabeta/CD19-depleted stem cell transplant. This sequence originates from a boy in the first two years of life who had a stem cell transplant for SCID, so the T cells may come from the graft donor.

At the DNA level, the sequence is TGTGCCAGCAGCGTAGGGCCTCAAGCCCAAGAGACCCAGTACTTC. This encodes CASSVGPQAQETQYF. The chain links TRBV9 with TRBJ2-5, with the D gene not confidently named. CDR1 and CDR2 were assigned from the germline V gene as SGDLS and YYNGEE. V drops 0 bases and J drops 1 base, leaving 10 bases in between. The CDR3 sequence holds 15 residues, the cysteine and phenylalanine included. The only DNA kept is the CDR3, 45 bases in frame from the first base.